The 15 T cell receptor beta chains presented below share a single source sample, sequenced in a study of beta chain features in type 1 diabetes. Expressed TCRB transcripts were sequenced, since all the RNA that had been isolated was reverse transcribed. Assay: immunoSEQ multiplex PCR; the TCRdb copy retains only in-frame clones and omits some. The sample consists of hundreds of thousands of clones, approximately 28% of them appearing once. Sequenced sample: naive CD4+ T cells from blood. Receptors were obtained from a man aged 18 to 30 in good health.

This rearrangement joins TRBV5-1 to TRBJ2-5; D gene unclear. CDR1 and CDR2 from the germline V gene are SGHRS and YFSETQ. V gave up 3 bases and J gave up 5 bases, with 11 bases separating them. CDR3 size: 13 residues. The CDR3 protein is CASSSLIGETQYF. In DNA form, the CDR3 reads TGCGCCAGCAGCTCACTAATCGGGGAGACCCAGTACTTC.

CDR3 loop: CASTLLPGQNNYGYTF. CDR3 coding DNA: TGCGCCAGCACACTCCTACCGGGACAGAATAACTATGGCTACACCTTC. The V and J genes are TRBV5-1 and TRBJ1-2; TRBD1 matches at 7 bases. The CDR3 has 16 amino acids. Germline V gene lookup returns CDR1 SGHRS and CDR2 YFSETQ. V dropped 6 bases and J dropped 1; count of bases not matched to a gene: 12.

The table lists this clone with a few counts. The chain links TRBV29-1 to TRBJ2-1, with 9 bases fitting TRBD1. V shed 6 bases and J 4 bases; nucleotides not matched to a gene: 10. Germline V gives CDR1 SQVTM, CDR2 ANQGSEA. The CDR3 sequence is 15 residues long. This CDR3 reads CSVQGARDVYNEQFF. CDR3 in DNA: TGCAGCGTACAGGGGGCTCGAGACGTATACAATGAGCAGTTCTTC.

The rearrangement links TRBV7-7 to TRBJ2-5; maybe TRBD1 (5 bases). V was clipped by 6 bases and J by 3 bases, with 8 bases between them. CDR1 and CDR2 (germline): SSHAT, FNYEAQ (reference sequence). The CDR3 runs to 12 residues. CDR3 protein: CASRAGKETQYF. In DNA, the CDR3 is TGTGCCAGCAGGGCAGGGAAAGAGACCCAGTACTTC. The whole variable domain, filled in from reference TRBV7-7 and TRBJ2-5, reads GAGVSQSPRYKVTKRGQDVTLRCDPISSHATLYWYQQALGQGPEFLTYFNYEAQPDKSGLPSDRFSAERPEGSISTLTIQRTEQRDSAMYRCASRAGKETQYFGPGTRLLVL.

This clone was observed a few times. The chain employs TRBV5-1 and TRBJ2-1; 7 positions match TRBD2. The CDR3 has 15 residues. Germline V gene lookup returns CDR1 SGHRS and CDR2 YFSETQ. Trimming removed 0 bases from V and 4 bases from J; junction bases left unmatched: 4. CDR3 loop: CASSLATAGYNEQFF. The CDR3 DNA reads as TGCGCCAGCAGCTTGGCCACAGCGGGGTACAATGAGCAGTTCTTC.

This clone was counted a few times. The chain links TRBV7-8 to TRBJ2-7; perhaps TRBD1 as D (5 bases). This CDR3 has 13 amino acids. Germline-derived CDR1 and CDR2 are SGHVS and FQNEAQ. Trimming left V 4 bases short and J 3 bases short, with 10 bases between. The CDR3 DNA follows: TGTGCCAGCAGCTATACAGGAGACTACGAGCAGTACTTC. As protein: CASSYTGDYEQYF.

This clone came up a few times. The DNA of the CDR3 is TGCAGCGTTGCCCGGGCCCAAAAACTCTCCGAGCAGTACTTC. Protein: CSVARAQKLSEQYF. This chain uses TRBV29-1 with TRBJ2-7; D unresolved. CDR1 and CDR2 (germline): SQVTM, ANQGSEA. Trimming removed 4 bases at V and 6 bases at J, with 19 bases between. CDR3 size: 14 residues.

The V gene is TRBV19, the J gene TRBJ2-2; D unclear. The germline V gene encodes CDR1 LNHDA and CDR2 SQIVND (reference sequence). CDR3 length: 15 residues. V was cut by 0 bases and J by 2 bases, with 7 bases left in between. The CDR3 spells CASSIERINTGELFF. CDR3 sequence (DNA): TGTGCCAGTAGTATAGAACGGATTAACACCGGGGAGCTGTTTTTT. Variable domain in full (rest from reference TRBV19 and TRBJ2-2): DGGITQSPKYLFRKEGQNVTLSCEQNLNHDAMYWYRQDPGQGLRLIYYSQIVNDFQKGDIAEGYSVSREKKESFPLTVTSAQKNPTAFYLCASSIERINTGELFFGEGSRLTVL.

Comment on this clone: The same CDR3 is also encoded by other DNA sequences in this sample. The gene calls are TRBV9 and TRBJ2-7, with TRBD2 matching 14 bases. Germline CDR1 and CDR2: SGDLS and YYNGEE. J was trimmed by 3 bases and V by 7 bases; bases with no gene match: 3. The CDR3 loop spans 14 amino acids. This CDR3 reads CASSGTSGSYEQYF. The CDR3 DNA is TGTGCCAGCTCCGGGACTAGCGGGAGCTACGAGCAGTACTTC.

This rearrangement joins TRBV7-9 to TRBJ2-1; D not certain. The V and J ends lost 1 base and 10 bases respectively, with 11 bases between them. Germline V gives CDR1 SEHNR, CDR2 FQNEAQ (reference sequence). This CDR3 is built from 13 residues. The CDR3 region is CASSLDGSQEQFF. CDR3 nucleotide sequence: TGTGCCAGCAGCTTAGACGGGTCGCAAGAGCAGTTCTTC. Using reference TRBV7-9 and TRBJ2-1 for the parts outside the CDR3, the full variable domain is DTGVSQNPRHKITKRGQNVTFRCDPISEHNRLYWYRQTLGQGPEFLTYFQNEAQLEKSRLLSDRFSAERPKGSFSTLEIQRTEQGDSAMYLCASSLDGSQEQFFGPGTRLTVL.

This clone was recorded a few times. V usage is TRBV29-1 and J usage is TRBJ2-3; D gene uncertain. Trimming shortened V by 6 bases and J by 2 bases, and 12 bases separated the two germline ends. Germline CDR1 reads SQVTM; CDR2 reads ANQGSEA. This CDR3 comprises 13 residues. CDR3 protein: CSVLPGDTDTQYF. Here the CDR3 DNA reads TGCAGCGTACTCCCTGGGGACACAGATACGCAGTATTTT.

This sequence joins TRBV2 and TRBJ2-7; 9 bases agree with TRBD1. Per the germline V gene, CDR1 is SNHLY and CDR2 is FYNNEI. The CDR3 has 14 amino acids. Trimming took 6 bases from V and 6 from J; bases not matched to a gene: 9. CDR3 bases: TGTGCCAGCAGCTCTAGACAGGGGGGGCTCGAGCAGTACTTC. It specifies CASSSRQGGLEQYF.

The chain has TRBV5-6 and TRBJ2-1; the D is unclear. The CDR3 covers 13 residues. Germline loops: CDR1 SGHDT, CDR2 YYEEEE. The ends were cut back, 0 bases at V and 5 bases at J, with 6 bases in the middle. The CDR3 DNA reads as TGTGCCAGCAGCTTGGTGCTTCACAATGAGCAGTTCTTC. Encoded protein: CASSLVLHNEQFF.

This clone was observed a few times. The J gene is TRBJ1-1, the V gene TRBV15; D is unclear. The V gene lost 0 bases and the J gene lost 1 base, with 12 bases spanning the gap. CDR3 length equals 16 residues. Germline CDR1 and CDR2: LNHNV and YYDKDF (reference sequence). The CDR3 region has the DNA TGTGCCACCAGCAGAGATCGAGGGCACTCGAACACTGAAGCTTTCTTT. Its translation: CATSRDRGHSNTEAFF.

The sample holds a few counts of this clone. The gene calls are TRBV30 and TRBJ2-4, with 8 bases identical to TRBD2. Germline-derived CDR1 and CDR2 are GTSNPN and SVGIG (reference sequence). J lost 6 bases, V lost 0 bases, and 7 bases had no gene match. This CDR3 region has 15 residues. The CDR3 bases are TGTGCCTGGAGTGTACGACGGGAGGGCGGAAACATTCAGTACTTC. Translated, it gives CAWSVRREGGNIQYF.